Below, 5 T cell receptor beta chains from the same sample are listed, as sequenced in a study of shared clonotypes between healthy human individuals. Sequencing was performed with immunoSEQ multiplex PCR; in TCRdb, only in-frame clones are kept and a portion is missing. Altogether 400,000 to 500,000 clones are present, 76% being singletons, with the ten largest covering over 10%. Material for sequencing was PBMCs. These receptors came from a woman aged 40 to 50 in good health. Some clones in this sample may be carry-over from other donors' samples.

The chain uses TRBV28 and TRBJ2-7; D unresolved. The CDR3 has 12 residues. Trimming took 5 bases from V and 6 from J, leaving 11 bases between them. The germline gives CDR1 MDHEN, CDR2 SYDVKM. CDR3: CASSPDEVEQYF. The CDR3 region has the DNA TGTGCCAGCAGTCCCGACGAGGTCGAGCAGTACTTC.

The chain carries TRBV28 and TRBJ1-5; a possible D gene is TRBD1 (6 bases). The germline V gene encodes CDR1 MDHEN and CDR2 SYDVKM. V was pared by 7 bases and J by 4 bases, with 17 bases between. This CDR3 contains 15 residues. The CDR3 nucleotides are TGTGCCAGCATGATGGGTGACAGGCAGAATCAGCCCCAGCATTTT. Amino acids: CASMMGDRQNQPQHF.

V is TRBV7-9 and J is TRBJ2-5; the D is unclear. Germline CDR1 is SEHNR and CDR2 is FQNEAQ (reference sequence). Trimming cost V 1 base and J 0 bases, with 3 bases left between them. The CDR3 consists of 13 residues. CDR3 sequence: CASSLVYQETQYF. The CDR3 DNA reads as TGTGCCAGCAGCTTAGTCTACCAAGAGACCCAGTACTTC. The entire variable domain, with the rest obtained from reference TRBV7-9 and TRBJ2-5, is as follows: DTGVSQNPRHKITKRGQNVTFRCDPISEHNRLYWYRQTLGQGPEFLTYFQNEAQLEKSRLLSDRFSAERPKGSFSTLEIQRTEQGDSAMYLCASSLVYQETQYFGPGTRLLVL.

This clone has a count of ten or more. The sample contains more than one DNA sequence encoding this CDR3. V is TRBV30 and J is TRBJ2-1; weak D call: TRBD1 (5 bases). V lost 2 bases and J lost 0, with 17 bases in between. The CDR3 contains 17 residues. From germline, CDR1 is GTSNPN and CDR2 SVGIG (reference sequence). The CDR3 sequence is CAWSRGNLRFSYNEQFF. CDR3 DNA sequence: TGTGCCTGGAGTAGGGGCAACTTGCGCTTCTCCTACAATGAGCAGTTCTTC.

Of note for this clone: Other DNA variants within this sample encode the same CDR3. The chain has TRBV29-1 and TRBJ1-4; D perhaps matches TRBD1 (5 bases). CDR3 size: 14 residues. CDR1 SQVTM and CDR2 ANQGSEA come from the germline V gene. Trimming pared 0 bases from V and 7 bases from J, leaving 12 bases between. CDR3 sequence reads: CSVEDWGGSEKLFF. CDR3 nucleotides: TGCAGCGTTGAAGATTGGGGGGGAAGTGAAAAACTGTTTTTT.